This is a list of T cell receptor beta chains from one sample in a study of Graves' ophthalmopathy and Graves' hyperthyroidism. TCRdb analysed the multiplex PCR reads with MiXCR anew, one entry per CDR3 protein. The repertoire holds around 1,000,000 distinct CDR3 sequences, with about 36% as singletons. The sequenced material came from peripheral blood or thyroid tissue (not recorded which). The receptors shown here come from an adult man with Graves' hyperthyroidism. CDR3s include the opening cysteine and the closing phenylalanine or tryptophan. Fields, in order: clone size, J gene, D gene, V gene, CDR3 DNA, CDR3 protein. The D gene is left open where the match is weak. Clone size is stated in some rows and not others, as once, few, many or a class when expanded.

size: many; J: TRBJ1-4; D: TRBD1; V: TRBV9; DNA: TGTGCCAGCAGCCCCTCGACGGGGGACAGAGGTCTTAATGAAAAACTGTTTTTT; CDR3: CASSPSTGDRGLNEKLFF
size: -; J: TRBJ2-5; D: -; V: TRBV15; DNA: TGTGCCACCAGACAGGGAGGGTCAGAGACCCAGTACTTC; CDR3: CATRQGGSETQYF
size: few; J: TRBJ2-5; D: TRBD1; V: TRBV28; DNA: TGTGCCAGCAGTCCTCCTGACAGGGGAACCCAAGAGACCCAGTACTTC; CDR3: CASSPPDRGTQETQYF
size: -; J: TRBJ1-1; D: -; V: TRBV15; DNA: TGTGCCACCAGCAGCCAAGATGACACAGACACTGAAGCTTTCTTT; CDR3: CATSSQDDTDTEAFF
size: -; J: TRBJ2-7; D: -; V: TRBV25-1; DNA: TGTGCCAGCAGTCAAACCGGGCCTAGCGCTTACGAGCAGTACTTC; CDR3: CASSQTGPSAYEQYF
size: -; J: TRBJ1-2; D: -; V: TRBV29-1; DNA: TGCAGCGTTGAGCGGGGCGCGGGGTTTGGCTACACCTTC; CDR3: CSVERGAGFGYTF
size: few; J: TRBJ2-7; D: -; V: TRBV7-9; DNA: TGTGCCAGCAGCGCCTCCTTCTTAAAGGGCCGATCCTACGAGCAGTACTTC; CDR3: CASSASFLKGRSYEQYF
size: -; J: TRBJ2-3; D: TRBD2; V: TRBV10-2; DNA: TGCGCCAGCAGTAAACTAGCGGATACGCAGTATTTT; CDR3: CASSKLADTQYF
size: -; J: TRBJ2-7; D: -; V: TRBV7-2; DNA: TGTGCCAGCAGCTTAGATCAAAATTACGAGCAGTACTTC; CDR3: CASSLDQNYEQYF
size: many; J: TRBJ2-6; D: -; V: TRBV2; DNA: TGTGCCAGCAGTCGGAACAGAATAACTCTCTCTGGGGCCAACGTCCTGACTTTC; CDR3: CASSRNRITLSGANVLTF
size: -; J: TRBJ2-7; D: -; V: TRBV14; DNA: TGTGCCAGCAGCCGCAGGACTATTTTCTTCGAGCAGTACTTC; CDR3: CASSRRTIFFEQYF
size: -; J: TRBJ2-7; D: -; V: TRBV20-1; DNA: TGCAGTGCTAGAGATGGAAGCCTAATCTCCTACGAGCAGTACTTC; CDR3: CSARDGSLISYEQYF
size: many; J: TRBJ1-5; D: -; V: TRBV15; DNA: TGTGCCACCGACAACGCGGGGGGGAAGGAGCCCCAGCATTTT; CDR3: CATDNAGGKEPQHF
size: many; J: TRBJ1-1; D: TRBD1; V: TRBV10-2; DNA: TGCGCCAGCAGTGAGGCCAGGGGGCCTCCAGGTGCTTTCTTT; CDR3: CASSEARGPPGAFF
size: -; J: TRBJ2-7; D: TRBD2; V: TRBV29-1; DNA: TGCAGCGTTGCGCGGGAGGGGACCTACGAGCAGTACTTC; CDR3: CSVAREGTYEQYF